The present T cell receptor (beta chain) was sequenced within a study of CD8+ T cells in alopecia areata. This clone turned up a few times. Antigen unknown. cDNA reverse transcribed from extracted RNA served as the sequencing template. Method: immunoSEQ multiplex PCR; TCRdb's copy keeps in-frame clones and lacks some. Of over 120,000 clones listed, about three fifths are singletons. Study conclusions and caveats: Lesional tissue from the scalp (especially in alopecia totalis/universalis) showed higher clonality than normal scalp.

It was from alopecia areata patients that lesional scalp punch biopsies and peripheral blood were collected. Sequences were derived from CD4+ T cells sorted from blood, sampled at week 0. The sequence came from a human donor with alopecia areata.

CDR3 sequence reads: CASSLERRQKPYNEQFF. For the CDR3, the DNA is TGTGCCAGCAGCTTAGAACGGCGGCAGAAACCTTACAATGAGCAGTTCTTC. The rearrangement uses TRBV7-9 and TRBJ2-1; the D is unclear. The CDR3 consists of 17 residues. With 1 base removed from V and 4 bases from J, the gap between germline ends came to 17 bases. Germline V gives CDR1 SEHNR, CDR2 FQNEAQ (reference sequence).